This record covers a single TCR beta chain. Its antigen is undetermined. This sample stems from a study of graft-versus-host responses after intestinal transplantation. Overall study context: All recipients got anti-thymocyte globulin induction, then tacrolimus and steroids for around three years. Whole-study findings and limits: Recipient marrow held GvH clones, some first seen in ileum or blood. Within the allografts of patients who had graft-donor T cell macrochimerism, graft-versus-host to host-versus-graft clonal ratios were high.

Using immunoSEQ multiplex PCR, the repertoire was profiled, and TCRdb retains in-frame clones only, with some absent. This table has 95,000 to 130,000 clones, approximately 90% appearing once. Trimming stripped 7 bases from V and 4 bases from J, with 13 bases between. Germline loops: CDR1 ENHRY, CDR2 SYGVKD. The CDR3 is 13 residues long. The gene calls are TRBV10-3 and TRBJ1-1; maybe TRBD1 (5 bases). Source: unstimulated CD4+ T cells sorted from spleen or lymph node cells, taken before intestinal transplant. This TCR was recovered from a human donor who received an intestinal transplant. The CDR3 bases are TGTGCCATCACCCCCTCAGGGTCCACTGAAGCTTTCTTT. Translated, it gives CAITPSGSTEAFF.